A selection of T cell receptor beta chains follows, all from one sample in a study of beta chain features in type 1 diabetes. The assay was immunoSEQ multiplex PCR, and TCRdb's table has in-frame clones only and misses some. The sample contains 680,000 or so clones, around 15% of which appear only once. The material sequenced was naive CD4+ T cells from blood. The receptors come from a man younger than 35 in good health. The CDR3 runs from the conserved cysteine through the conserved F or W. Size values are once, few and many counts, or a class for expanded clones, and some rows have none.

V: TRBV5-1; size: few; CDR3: CASSSREAANEKLFF
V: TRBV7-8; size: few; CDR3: CASTLRGEARTEAFF
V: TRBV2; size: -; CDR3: CASNPDNSNQPQHF
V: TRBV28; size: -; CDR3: CASSPPRGQGEIYGYTF
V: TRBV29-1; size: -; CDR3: CSVEDRVSPDTQYF
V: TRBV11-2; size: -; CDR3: CASSFSRDRDGNQPQHF
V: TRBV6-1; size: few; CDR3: CASSVTGGYEQYF
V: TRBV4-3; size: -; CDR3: CASSQSQGETQYF
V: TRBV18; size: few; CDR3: CASSTGGGQSSYEQYF
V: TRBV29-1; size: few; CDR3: CSVTRQGGDTGELFF
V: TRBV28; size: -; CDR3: CASSLGVNRQFF
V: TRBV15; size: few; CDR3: CATSRARTGAVASGRTPNEQFF
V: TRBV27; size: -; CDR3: CASSFQRVDSGANVLTF
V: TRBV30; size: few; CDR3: CAWSGRGTGNTIYF
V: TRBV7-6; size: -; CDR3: CASSLVPGSYEQYF
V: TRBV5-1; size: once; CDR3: CASSAGGVGELFF
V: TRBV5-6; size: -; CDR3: CASSLSLGSEAFF
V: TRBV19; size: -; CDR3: CASRLRGQWDTQYF
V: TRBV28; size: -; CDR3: CASSSPFNRQEPNYGYTF
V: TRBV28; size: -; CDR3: CASRTRQGYEQYF
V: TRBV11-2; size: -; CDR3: CASSRTGVDRADTQYF
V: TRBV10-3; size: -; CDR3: CASSGTRDTQYF
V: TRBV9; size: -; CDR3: CASSAPGGAGYTF
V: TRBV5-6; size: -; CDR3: CASEGQGLYGYTF